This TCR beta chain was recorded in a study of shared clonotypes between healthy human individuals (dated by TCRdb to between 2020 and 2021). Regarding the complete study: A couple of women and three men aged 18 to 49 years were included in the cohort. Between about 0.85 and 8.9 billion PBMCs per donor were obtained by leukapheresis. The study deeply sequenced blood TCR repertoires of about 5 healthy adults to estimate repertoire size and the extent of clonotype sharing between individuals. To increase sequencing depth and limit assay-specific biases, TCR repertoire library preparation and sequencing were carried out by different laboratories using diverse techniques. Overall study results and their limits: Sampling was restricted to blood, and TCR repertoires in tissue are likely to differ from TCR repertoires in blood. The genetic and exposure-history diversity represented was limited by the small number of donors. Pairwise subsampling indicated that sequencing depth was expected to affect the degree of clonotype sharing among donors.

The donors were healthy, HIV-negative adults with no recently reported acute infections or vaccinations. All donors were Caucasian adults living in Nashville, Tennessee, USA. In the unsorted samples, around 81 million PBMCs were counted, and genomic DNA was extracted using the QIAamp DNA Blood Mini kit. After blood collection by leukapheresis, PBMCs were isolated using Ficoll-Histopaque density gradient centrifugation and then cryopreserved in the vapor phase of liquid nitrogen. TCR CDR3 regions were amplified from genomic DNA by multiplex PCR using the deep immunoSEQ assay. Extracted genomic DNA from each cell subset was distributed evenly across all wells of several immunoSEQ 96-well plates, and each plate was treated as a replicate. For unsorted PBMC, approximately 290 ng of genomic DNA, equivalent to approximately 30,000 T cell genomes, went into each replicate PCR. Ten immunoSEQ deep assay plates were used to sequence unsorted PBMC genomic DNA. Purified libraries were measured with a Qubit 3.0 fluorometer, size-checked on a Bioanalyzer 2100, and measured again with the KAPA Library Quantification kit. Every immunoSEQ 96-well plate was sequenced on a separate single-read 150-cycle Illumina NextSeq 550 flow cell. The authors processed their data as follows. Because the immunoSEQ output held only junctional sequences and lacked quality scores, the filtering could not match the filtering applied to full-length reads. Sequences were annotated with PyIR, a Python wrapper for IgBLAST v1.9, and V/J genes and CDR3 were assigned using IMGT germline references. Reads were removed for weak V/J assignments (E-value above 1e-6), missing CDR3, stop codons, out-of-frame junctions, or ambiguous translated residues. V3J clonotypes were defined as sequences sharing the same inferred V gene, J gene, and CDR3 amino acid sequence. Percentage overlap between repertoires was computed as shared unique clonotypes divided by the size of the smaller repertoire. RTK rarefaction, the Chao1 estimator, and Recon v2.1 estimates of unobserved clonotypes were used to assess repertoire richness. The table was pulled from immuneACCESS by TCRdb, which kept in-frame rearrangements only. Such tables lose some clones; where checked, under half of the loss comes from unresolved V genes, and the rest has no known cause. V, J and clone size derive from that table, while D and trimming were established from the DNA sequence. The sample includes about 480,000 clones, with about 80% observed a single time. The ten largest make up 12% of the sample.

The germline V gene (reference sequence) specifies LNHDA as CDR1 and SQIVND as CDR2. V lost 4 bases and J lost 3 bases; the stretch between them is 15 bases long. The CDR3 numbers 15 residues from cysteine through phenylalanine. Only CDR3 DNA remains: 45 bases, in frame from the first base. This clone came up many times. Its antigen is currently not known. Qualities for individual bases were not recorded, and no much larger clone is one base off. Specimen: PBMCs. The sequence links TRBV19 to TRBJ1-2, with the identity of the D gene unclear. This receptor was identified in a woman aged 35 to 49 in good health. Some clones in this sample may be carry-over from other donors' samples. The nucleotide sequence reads TGTGCCAGTAGTACTCCGGGCGCCGGGGACTATGGCTACACCTTC. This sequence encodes CASSTPGAGDYGYTF.